Listed below are T cell receptor beta chains from one sample, sequenced in a study of Tregs in tolerant kidney transplant recipients. Generated by immunoSEQ multiplex PCR, the TCRdb table keeps only in-frame clones and is missing some. The data show 75,000 to 80,000 clones, around 93% seen once. Sequences were derived from Tregs from blood, sampled before the transplant. These receptors were obtained from a human donor who received a combined kidney and bone marrow transplant. CDR3s include the opening cysteine and the closing phenylalanine or tryptophan. Fields, in order: D gene, V gene, J gene, clone size, CDR3 protein, CDR3 DNA. A D gene is named only where the DNA matches it firmly. The size entry is marked missing in some rows and otherwise reads once, few, many or a size class.

d_call: NA
v_call: TRBV19
j_call: TRBJ2-7
clone_size: NA
cdr3_aa: CASTPGPSIYEQYF
cdr3_nt: TGTGCCAGTACCCCGGGGCCCTCTATCTACGAGCAGTACTTC

d_call: NA
v_call: TRBV18
j_call: TRBJ2-5
clone_size: NA
cdr3_aa: CASSTAVDQETQYF
cdr3_nt: TGTGCCAGCTCCACGGCTGTGGACCAAGAGACCCAGTACTTC

d_call: TRBD1
v_call: TRBV9
j_call: TRBJ2-2
clone_size: NA
cdr3_aa: CASSPGTGDYGELFF
cdr3_nt: TGTGCCAGCAGCCCAGGGACAGGGGATTACGGGGAGCTGTTTTTT

d_call: NA
v_call: TRBV18
j_call: TRBJ2-3
clone_size: NA
cdr3_aa: CASSPRTSNADTQYF
cdr3_nt: TGTGCCAGCTCACCACGCACTAGCAACGCAGATACGCAGTATTTT

d_call: NA
v_call: TRBV9
j_call: TRBJ1-2
clone_size: NA
cdr3_aa: CASSLGGPGYTF
cdr3_nt: TGTGCCAGCAGCCTAGGGGGGCCTGGCTACACCTTC

d_call: TRBD1
v_call: TRBV7-2
j_call: TRBJ1-2
clone_size: NA
cdr3_aa: CASSLGPGGSGYTF
cdr3_nt: TGTGCCAGCAGCTTAGGCCCAGGGGGGTCTGGCTACACCTTC

d_call: TRBD2
v_call: TRBV7-2
j_call: TRBJ2-2
clone_size: NA
cdr3_aa: CASSLWEGLGGGELFF
cdr3_nt: TGTGCCAGCAGCTTGTGGGAGGGCCTCGGGGGCGGGGAGCTGTTTTTT

d_call: NA
v_call: TRBV7-2
j_call: TRBJ2-7
clone_size: few
cdr3_aa: CASSLESRYEQYF
cdr3_nt: TGTGCCAGCAGCTTAGAATCCCGGTACGAGCAGTACTTC

d_call: NA
v_call: TRBV5-1
j_call: TRBJ2-7
clone_size: NA
cdr3_aa: CASSLAGDNYEQYF
cdr3_nt: TGCGCCAGCAGCTTGGCAGGGGATAACTACGAGCAGTACTTC

d_call: NA
v_call: TRBV5-1
j_call: TRBJ2-7
clone_size: NA
cdr3_aa: CASSAHQAGTNEQYF
cdr3_nt: TGCGCCAGCAGCGCTCACCAAGCCGGGACAAACGAGCAGTACTTC

d_call: TRBD1
v_call: TRBV15
j_call: TRBJ1-5
clone_size: NA
cdr3_aa: CATGRQGRFGNQPQHF
cdr3_nt: TGTGCCACCGGGCGACAGGGTCGGTTCGGCAATCAGCCCCAGCATTTT

d_call: TRBD2
v_call: TRBV7-2
j_call: TRBJ2-1
clone_size: NA
cdr3_aa: CASSLVGLAGGISYNEQFF
cdr3_nt: TGTGCCAGCAGCTTAGTTGGACTAGCGGGAGGTATTTCCTACAATGAGCAGTTCTTC

d_call: NA
v_call: TRBV27
j_call: TRBJ2-1
clone_size: NA
cdr3_aa: CASSFTGQYNEQFF
cdr3_nt: TGTGCCAGCAGTTTCACCGGACAGTACAATGAGCAGTTCTTC

d_call: TRBD2
v_call: TRBV7-2
j_call: TRBJ2-1
clone_size: NA
cdr3_aa: CASSLGTSGFYNEQFF
cdr3_nt: TGTGCCAGCAGCTTAGGGACTAGCGGGTTCTACAATGAGCAGTTCTTC